This entry concerns a single TCR beta chain. Its antigen remains unknown. In the PCR, 60 Vbeta and 13 Jbeta primers were used. The data were produced by immunoSEQ multiplex PCR, yet TCRdb's version contains in-frame clones alone and is incomplete. This table holds roughly 110,000 clones, over 75% found once. Samples came from healthy bone marrow donors. The entry originates in a study of cytomegalovirus exposure and HLA in healthy donors. Study-wide results and limits: At a 0.05 false discovery rate, a later analysis found some 18,000 TCR beta sequences to be associated with HLA alleles. Both high specificity and high sensitivity reportedly marked the classifier's diagnosis of cytomegalovirus status.

The source is a man aged 40-49 years in good health and CMV-seropositive. The sequenced material came from PBMCs.

The CDR3, as DNA: TGTGCCAGCAGCCCAGGGGGGCTCGGCTACGAGCAGTACTTC. Protein: CASSPGGLGYEQYF. The chain recombines TRBV7-8 with TRBJ2-7; the D gene is possibly TRBD1 (7 bases). Trimming left V 5 bases short and J 3 bases short, with 14 bases between. The CDR3 is 14 amino acids. The germline V gene has CDR1 SGHVS and CDR2 FQNEAQ.